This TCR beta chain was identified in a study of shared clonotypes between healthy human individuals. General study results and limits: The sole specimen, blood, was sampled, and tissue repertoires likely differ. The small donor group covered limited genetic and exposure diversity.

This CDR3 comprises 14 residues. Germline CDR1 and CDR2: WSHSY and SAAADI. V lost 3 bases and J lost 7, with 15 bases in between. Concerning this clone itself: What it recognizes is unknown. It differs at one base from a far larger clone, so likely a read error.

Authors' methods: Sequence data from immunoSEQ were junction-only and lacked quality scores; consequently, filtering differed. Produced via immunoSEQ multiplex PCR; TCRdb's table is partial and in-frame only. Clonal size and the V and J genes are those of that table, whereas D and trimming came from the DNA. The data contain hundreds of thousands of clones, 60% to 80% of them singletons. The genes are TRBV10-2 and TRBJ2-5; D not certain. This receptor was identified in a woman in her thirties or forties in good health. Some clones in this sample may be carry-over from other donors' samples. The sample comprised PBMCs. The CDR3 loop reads CASSDDRRDGTQYF. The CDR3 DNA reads TGCGCCAGCAGTGACGACCGGCGAGATGGGACCCAGTACTTC.